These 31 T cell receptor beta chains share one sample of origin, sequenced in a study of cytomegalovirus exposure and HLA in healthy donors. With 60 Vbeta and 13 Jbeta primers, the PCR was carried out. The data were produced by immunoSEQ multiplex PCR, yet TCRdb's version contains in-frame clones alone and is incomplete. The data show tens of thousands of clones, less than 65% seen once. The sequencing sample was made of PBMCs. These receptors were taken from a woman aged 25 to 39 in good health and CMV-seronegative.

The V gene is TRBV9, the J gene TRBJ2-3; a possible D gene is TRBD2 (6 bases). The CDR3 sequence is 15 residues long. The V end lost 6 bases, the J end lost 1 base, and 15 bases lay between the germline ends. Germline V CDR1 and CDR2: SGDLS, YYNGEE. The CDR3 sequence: CASTPGGAGTDTQYF. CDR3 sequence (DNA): TGTGCCAGCACTCCCGGAGGGGCCGGCACAGATACGCAGTATTTT.

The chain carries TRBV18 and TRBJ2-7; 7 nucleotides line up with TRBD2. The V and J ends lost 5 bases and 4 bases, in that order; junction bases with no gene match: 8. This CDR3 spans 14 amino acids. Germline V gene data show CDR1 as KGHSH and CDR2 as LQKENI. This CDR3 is CASSSTGGGYEQYF. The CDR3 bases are TGTGCCAGCTCATCAACGGGGGGTGGTTACGAGCAGTACTTC.

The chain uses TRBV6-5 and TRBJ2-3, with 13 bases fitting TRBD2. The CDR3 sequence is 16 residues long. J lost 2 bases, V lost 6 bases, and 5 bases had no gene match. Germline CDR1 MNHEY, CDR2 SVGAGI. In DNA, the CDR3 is TGTGCCAGCAGGTACGGACTAGCGGGGGTCACAGATACGCAGTATTTT. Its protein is CASRYGLAGVTDTQYF.

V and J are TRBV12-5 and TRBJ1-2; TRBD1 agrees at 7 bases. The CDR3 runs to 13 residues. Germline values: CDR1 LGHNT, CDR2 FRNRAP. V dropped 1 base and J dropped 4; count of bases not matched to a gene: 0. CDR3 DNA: TGTGCTAGTGGTTTGGGACAGGGCTATGGCTACACCTTC. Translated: CASGLGQGYGYTF.

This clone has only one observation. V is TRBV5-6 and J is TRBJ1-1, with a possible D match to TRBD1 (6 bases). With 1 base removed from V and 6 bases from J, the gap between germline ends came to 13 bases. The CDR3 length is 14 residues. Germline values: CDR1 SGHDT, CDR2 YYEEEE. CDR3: CASSLTGPFAEAFF. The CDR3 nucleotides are TGTGCCAGCAGCTTGACAGGGCCCTTCGCTGAAGCTTTCTTT.

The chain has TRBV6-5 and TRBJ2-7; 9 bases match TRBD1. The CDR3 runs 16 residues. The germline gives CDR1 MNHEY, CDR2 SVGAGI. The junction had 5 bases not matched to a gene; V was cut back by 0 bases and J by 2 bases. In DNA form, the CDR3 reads TGTGCCAGCAGTTACTCGGGACAGGGAGTCGCCTACGAGCAGTACTTC. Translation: CASSYSGQGVAYEQYF.

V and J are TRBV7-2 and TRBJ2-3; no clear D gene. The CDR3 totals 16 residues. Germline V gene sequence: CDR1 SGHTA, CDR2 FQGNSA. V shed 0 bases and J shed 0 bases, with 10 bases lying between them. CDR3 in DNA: TGTGCCAGCAGCTTAGCTAGGCGGTCTAGCACAGATACGCAGTATTTT. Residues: CASSLARRSSTDTQYF.

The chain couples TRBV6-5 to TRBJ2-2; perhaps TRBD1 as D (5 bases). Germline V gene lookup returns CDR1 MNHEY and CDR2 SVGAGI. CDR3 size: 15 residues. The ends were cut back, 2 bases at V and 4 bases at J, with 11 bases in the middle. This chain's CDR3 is CASSYLDSRTGELFF. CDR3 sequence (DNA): TGTGCCAGCAGTTACCTAGACAGTCGCACCGGGGAGCTGTTTTTT.

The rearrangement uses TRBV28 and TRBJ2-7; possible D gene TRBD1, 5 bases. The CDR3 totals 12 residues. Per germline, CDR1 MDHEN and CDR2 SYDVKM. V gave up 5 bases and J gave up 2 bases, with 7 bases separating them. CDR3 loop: CASSPGPYEQYF. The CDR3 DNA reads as TGTGCCAGCAGTCCAGGGCCCTACGAGCAGTACTTC.

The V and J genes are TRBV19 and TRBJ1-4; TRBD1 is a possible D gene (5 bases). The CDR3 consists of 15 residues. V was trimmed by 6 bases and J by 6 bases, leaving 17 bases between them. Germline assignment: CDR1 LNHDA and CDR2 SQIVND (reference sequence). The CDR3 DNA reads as TGTGCCAGTAGGGGGCGACGGGGGGTCGATGAAAAACTGTTTTTT. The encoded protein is CASRGRRGVDEKLFF.

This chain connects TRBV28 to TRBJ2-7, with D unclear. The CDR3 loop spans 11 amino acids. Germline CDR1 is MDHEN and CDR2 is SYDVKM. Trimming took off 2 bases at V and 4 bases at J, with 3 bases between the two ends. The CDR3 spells CASSLQYEQYF. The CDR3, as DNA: TGTGCCAGCAGTTTACAATACGAGCAGTACTTC. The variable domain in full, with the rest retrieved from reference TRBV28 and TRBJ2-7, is DVKVTQSSRYLVKRTGEKVFLECVQDMDHENMFWYRQDPGLGLRLIYFSYDVKMKEKGDIPEGYSVSREKKERFSLILESASTNQTSMYLCASSLQYEQYFGPGTRLTVT.

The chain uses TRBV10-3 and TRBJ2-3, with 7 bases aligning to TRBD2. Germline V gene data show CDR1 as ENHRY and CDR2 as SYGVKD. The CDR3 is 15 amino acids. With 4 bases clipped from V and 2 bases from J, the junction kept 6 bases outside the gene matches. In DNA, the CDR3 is TGTGCCATCAGTGCGGGGGGAGCACACACAGATACGCAGTATTTT. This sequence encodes CAISAGGAHTDTQYF.

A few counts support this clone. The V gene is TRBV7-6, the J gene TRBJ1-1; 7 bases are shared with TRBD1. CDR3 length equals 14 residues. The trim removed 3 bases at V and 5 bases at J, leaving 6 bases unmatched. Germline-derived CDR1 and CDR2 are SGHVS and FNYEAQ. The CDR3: CASSLARGKTEAFF. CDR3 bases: TGTGCCAGCAGCTTGGCCAGGGGGAAAACTGAAGCTTTCTTT.

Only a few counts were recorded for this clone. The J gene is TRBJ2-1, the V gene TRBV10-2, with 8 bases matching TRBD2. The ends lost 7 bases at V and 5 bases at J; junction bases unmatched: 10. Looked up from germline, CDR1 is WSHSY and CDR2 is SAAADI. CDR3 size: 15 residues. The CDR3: CASIGGAGAHNEQFF. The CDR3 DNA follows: TGCGCCAGCATTGGAGGAGCGGGGGCACACAATGAGCAGTTCTTC.

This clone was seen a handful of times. Here the CDR3 DNA reads TGTTCCACCCGTCGGGGTAGAGAGACCCAGTACTTC. Protein product: CSTRRGRETQYF. V usage is TRBV7-9 and J usage is TRBJ2-5; D possibly corresponds to TRBD2 (5 bases). CDR1 and CDR2 (germline): SEHNR, FQNEAQ (reference sequence). The CDR3 length is 12 residues.

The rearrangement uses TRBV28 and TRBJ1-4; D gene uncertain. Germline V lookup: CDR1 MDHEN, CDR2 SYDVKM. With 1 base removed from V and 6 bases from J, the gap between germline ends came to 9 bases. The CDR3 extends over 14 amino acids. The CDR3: CASSLFSVYEKLFF. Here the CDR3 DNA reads TGTGCCAGCAGTTTATTTTCGGTATATGAAAAACTGTTTTTT.

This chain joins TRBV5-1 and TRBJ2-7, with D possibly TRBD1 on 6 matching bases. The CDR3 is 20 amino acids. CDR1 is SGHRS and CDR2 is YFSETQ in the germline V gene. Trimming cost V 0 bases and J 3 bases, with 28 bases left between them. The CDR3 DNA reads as TGCGCCAGCAGCTTGGGCCACCACATGACAGGTAATTACCGGAACTACGAGCAGTACTTC. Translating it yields CASSLGHHMTGNYRNYEQYF.

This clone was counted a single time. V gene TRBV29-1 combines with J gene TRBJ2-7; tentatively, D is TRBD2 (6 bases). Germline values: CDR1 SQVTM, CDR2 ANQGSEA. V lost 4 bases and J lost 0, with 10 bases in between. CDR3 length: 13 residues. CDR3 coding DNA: TGCAGCGTTGCGGGGGTCGACTCCTACGAGCAGTACTTC. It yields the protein CSVAGVDSYEQYF.

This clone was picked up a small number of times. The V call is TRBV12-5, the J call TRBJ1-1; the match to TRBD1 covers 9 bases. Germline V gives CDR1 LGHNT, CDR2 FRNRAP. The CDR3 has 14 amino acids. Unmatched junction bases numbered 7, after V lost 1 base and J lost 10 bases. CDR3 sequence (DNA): TGTGCTAGTGGTTTGGGGAGGGACAGGGTAGTAGCTTTCTTT. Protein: CASGLGRDRVVAFF.

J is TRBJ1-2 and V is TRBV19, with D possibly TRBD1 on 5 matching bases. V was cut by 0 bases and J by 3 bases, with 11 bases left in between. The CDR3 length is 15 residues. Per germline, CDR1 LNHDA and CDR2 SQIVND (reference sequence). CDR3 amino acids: CASSIDHRSHYGYTF. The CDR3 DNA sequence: TGTGCCAGTAGTATAGATCACAGGAGCCACTATGGCTACACCTTC.

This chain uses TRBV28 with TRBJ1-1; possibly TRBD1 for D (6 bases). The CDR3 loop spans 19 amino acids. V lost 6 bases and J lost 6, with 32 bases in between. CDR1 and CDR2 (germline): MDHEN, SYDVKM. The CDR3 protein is CASRPETVAGAPFMAEAFF. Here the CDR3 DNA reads TGTGCCAGCAGGCCAGAAACAGTAGCGGGGGCCCCCTTTATGGCTGAAGCTTTCTTT.

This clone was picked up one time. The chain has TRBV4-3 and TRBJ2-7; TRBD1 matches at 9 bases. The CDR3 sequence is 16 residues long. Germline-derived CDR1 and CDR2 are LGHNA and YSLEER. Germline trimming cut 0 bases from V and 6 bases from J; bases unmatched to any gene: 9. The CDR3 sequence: CASSQDLGTGLGEQYF. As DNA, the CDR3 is TGCGCCAGCAGCCAAGATCTAGGGACAGGGCTGGGCGAGCAGTACTTC.

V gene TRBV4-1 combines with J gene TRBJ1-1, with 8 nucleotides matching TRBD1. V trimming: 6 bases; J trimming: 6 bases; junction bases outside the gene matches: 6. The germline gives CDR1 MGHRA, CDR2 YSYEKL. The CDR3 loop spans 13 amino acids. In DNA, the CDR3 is TGCGCCAGCAGTCGCGACAGGGGCGCTGAAGCTTTCTTT. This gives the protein CASSRDRGAEAFF.

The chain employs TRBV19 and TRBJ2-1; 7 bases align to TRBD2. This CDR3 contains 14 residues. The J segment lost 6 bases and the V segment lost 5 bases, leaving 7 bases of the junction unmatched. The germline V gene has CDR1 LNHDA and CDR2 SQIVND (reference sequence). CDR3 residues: CASSPSGVSNEQFF. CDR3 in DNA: TGTGCCAGTAGTCCGAGCGGGGTATCCAATGAGCAGTTCTTC.

CDR3 sequence reads: CASSHGTSGETQYF. In DNA, the CDR3 is TGTGCCAGCAGCCACGGGACTAGCGGTGAGACCCAGTACTTC. The genes are TRBV7-3 and TRBJ2-5; 11 bases agree with TRBD2. V shed 5 bases, J shed 5 bases, and the junction held 4 bases outside the gene matches. CDR1 and CDR2 (germline): SGHTA, FQGTGA. CDR3 size: 14 residues.

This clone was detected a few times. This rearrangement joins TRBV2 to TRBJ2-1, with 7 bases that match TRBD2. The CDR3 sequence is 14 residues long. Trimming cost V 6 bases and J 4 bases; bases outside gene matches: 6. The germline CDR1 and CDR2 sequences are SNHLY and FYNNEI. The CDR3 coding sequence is TGTGCCAGCAGAGCTAGCGGATTATACAATGAGCAGTTCTTC. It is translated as CASRASGLYNEQFF.

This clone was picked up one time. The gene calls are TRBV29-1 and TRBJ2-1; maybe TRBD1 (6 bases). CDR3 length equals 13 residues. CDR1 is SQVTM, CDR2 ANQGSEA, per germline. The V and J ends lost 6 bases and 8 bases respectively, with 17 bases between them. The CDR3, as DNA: TGCAGCGTCCAAAAAGGGGGTTGGGATGAGCAGTTCTTC. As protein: CSVQKGGWDEQFF.

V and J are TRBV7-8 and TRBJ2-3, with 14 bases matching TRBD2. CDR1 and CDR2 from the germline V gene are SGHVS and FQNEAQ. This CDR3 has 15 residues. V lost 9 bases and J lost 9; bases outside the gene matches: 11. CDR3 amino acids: CASLTTSGGAGTQYF. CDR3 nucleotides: TGTGCCAGTCTTACGACTAGCGGGGGGGCTGGGACGCAGTATTTT.

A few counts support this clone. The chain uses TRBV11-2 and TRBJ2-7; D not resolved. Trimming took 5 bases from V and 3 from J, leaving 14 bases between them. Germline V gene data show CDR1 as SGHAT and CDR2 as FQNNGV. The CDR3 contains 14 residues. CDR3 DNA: TGTGCCAGCAGCCAACAAACTACCAGCTACGAGCAGTACTTC. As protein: CASSQQTTSYEQYF.

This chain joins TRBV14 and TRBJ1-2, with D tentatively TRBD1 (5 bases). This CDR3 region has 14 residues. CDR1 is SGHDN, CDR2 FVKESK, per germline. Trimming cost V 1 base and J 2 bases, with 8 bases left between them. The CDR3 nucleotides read TGTGCCAGCAGCCAAGCCCAGGGAAACTATGGCTACACCTTC. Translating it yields CASSQAQGNYGYTF.

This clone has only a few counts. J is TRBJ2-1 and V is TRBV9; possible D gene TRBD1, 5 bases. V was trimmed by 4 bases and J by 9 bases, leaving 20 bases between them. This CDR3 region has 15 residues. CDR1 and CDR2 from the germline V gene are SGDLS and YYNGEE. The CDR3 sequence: CASSRAGLLASEQFF. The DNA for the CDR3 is TGTGCCAGCAGCCGAGCAGGGCTGTTGGCGAGTGAGCAGTTCTTC. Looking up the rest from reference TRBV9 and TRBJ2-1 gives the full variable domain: DSGVTQTPKHLITATGQRVTLRCSPRSGDLSVYWYQQSLDQGLQFLIQYYNGEERAKGNILERFSAQQFPDLHSELNLSSLELGDSALYFCASSRAGLLASEQFFGPGTRLTVL.